This T cell receptor (beta chain) was recovered during a study of blood T cell repertoires in COVID-19. Study at large: The samples span acute and convalescent COVID-19 from the United States, Italy and Spain.

This CDR3 has 15 residues. The V gene lost 3 bases and the J gene lost 6 bases, with 14 bases spanning the gap. The V gene's germline CDR1 is LGHDT and CDR2 YNNKEL (reference sequence). Authors' data handling: Amplification of reference gene primers provided the estimated nucleated cell counts. Libraries were prepared by immunoSEQ multiplex PCR; TCRdb keeps only in-frame clonotypes and omits some of them. V, J and clone size were drawn from that table, and D and trimming were deduced from the DNA. The data show around 170,000 clones, roughly 80% seen once. Self-reported history from a screening survey and questionnaire set each donor's cohort. Donors in Cohort 3 counted as recovered after two negative PCRs, clearance, or symptom resolution.

The sequencing sample was made of PBMCs or T cells enriched from blood (not recorded which). This TCR derives from a man aged 45-60 years who had recovered from COVID-19. This sequence joins TRBV3-1 (or the pseudogene TRBV3-2) and TRBJ2-2; perhaps TRBD1 as D (6 bases). This CDR3 is CASSQRRDISGELFF. CDR3 nucleotides: TGTGCCAGCAGCCAGCGAAGGGACATATCCGGGGAGCTGTTTTTT.